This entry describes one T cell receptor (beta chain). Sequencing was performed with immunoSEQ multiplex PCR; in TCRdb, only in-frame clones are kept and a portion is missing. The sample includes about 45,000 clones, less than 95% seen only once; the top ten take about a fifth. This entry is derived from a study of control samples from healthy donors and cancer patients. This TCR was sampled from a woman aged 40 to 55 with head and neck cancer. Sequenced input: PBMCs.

The CDR3 nucleotides are TGTGCCATCAACAGGGGCATGAACACTGAAGCTTTCTTT. This gives the protein CAINRGMNTEAFF. The chain employs TRBV10-3 and TRBJ1-1; 7 bases match TRBD1. The CDR3 has 13 residues. CDR1 and CDR2 from the germline V gene are ENHRY and SYGVKD. V lost 7 bases, J lost 0 bases, and 2 bases stayed unmatched.